This T cell receptor beta chain was sequenced during a study of blood T cell repertoires in COVID-19. On the study more broadly: Researchers got acute and convalescent COVID-19 samples from the United States, Italy and Spain. T cells, B-cell-depleted T cells, or PBMCs supplied cDNA or gDNA.

Authors' analysis steps: Researchers report that nucleated cell counts were estimated from reference gene primer amplification. Profiling relied on immunoSEQ multiplex PCR, and the TCRdb table lists in-frame clones only, not all of them. The DNA gave D and trimming, while V, J and clone size come from that table. The data show under 150,000 clones, 75% to 85% seen once. Germline V gene lookup returns CDR1 SGHRS and CDR2 YFSETQ. The junction had 8 bases not matched to a gene; V was cut back by 3 bases and J by 6 bases. This CDR3 has 16 amino acids. Sample: peripheral blood. This sequence was found in an elderly man with acute or convalescent COVID-19. The rearrangement joins TRBV5-1 to TRBJ2-3, with TRBD1 identical over 12 bases. CDR3 in amino acids: CASSSPGQGAGDTQYF. The CDR3 region has the DNA TGCGCCAGCAGCTCACCGGGACAGGGGGCAGGGGATACGCAGTATTTT. The full variable domain, completed using reference TRBV5-1 and TRBJ2-3, is KAGVTQTPRYLIKTRGQQVTLSCSPISGHRSVSWYQQTPGQGLQFLFEYFSETQRNKGNFPGRFSGRQFSNSRSEMNVSTLELGDSALYLCASSSPGQGAGDTQYFGPGTRLTVL.